These T cell receptor beta chains were read from a single sample in a study of response to subunit inactivated influenza vaccine. TCRdb fed the RT-PCR reads into MiXCR, producing one record per CDR3 protein. The sample shows 500,000 to 550,000 distinct CDR3 sequences, under 30% of them seen only once. This sample was shared with a second study, whose subject was T cells expressing NK-cell markers.

The sample consisted of CD4+ T cells sorted from PBMCs, taken about 13 days after vaccination. The receptors were sampled from a man aged 45 to 65 who received an inactivated influenza vaccine. Each CDR3 is given with its conserved first and last residue. A D gene is named only where the DNA matches it firmly. Clone size is given for some rows only: seen once, a few or many times, or a class if the clone is expanded.

abundance: few
d_gene: -
j_gene: TRBJ1-1
v_gene: TRBV5-1
CDR3aa: CASSWRGGGTEAFF
CDR3nt: TGCGCCAGCAGCTGGAGGGGGGGTGGAACTGAAGCTTTCTTT

abundance: many
d_gene: -
j_gene: TRBJ1-2
v_gene: TRBV18
CDR3aa: CASSPVPTNYGYTF
CDR3nt: TGTGCCAGCTCACCAGTGCCTACTAACTATGGCTACACCTTC

abundance: many
d_gene: TRBD1
j_gene: TRBJ2-1
v_gene: TRBV20-1
CDR3aa: CSASISRGRSYNEQFF
CDR3nt: TGCAGTGCTAGTATTTCTAGGGGGCGCTCCTACAATGAGCAGTTCTTC

abundance: -
d_gene: -
j_gene: TRBJ2-7
v_gene: TRBV7-9
CDR3aa: CASSLFVETQYF
CDR3nt: TGTGCCAGCAGCTTATTTGTAGAAACGCAGTACTTC

abundance: -
d_gene: TRBD1
j_gene: TRBJ2-1
v_gene: TRBV25-1
CDR3aa: CASSALGTGAYNEQFF
CDR3nt: TGTGCCAGCAGTGCTCTCGGGACAGGGGCATACAATGAGCAGTTCTTC

abundance: -
d_gene: TRBD1
j_gene: TRBJ2-5
v_gene: TRBV12-3/TRBV12-4
CDR3aa: CASRKDRRYQETQYF
CDR3nt: TGTGCCAGCAGAAAGGACAGGAGGTACCAAGAGACCCAGTACTTC

abundance: few
d_gene: -
j_gene: TRBJ2-2
v_gene: TRBV7-2
CDR3aa: CASSLNWGNTGELFF
CDR3nt: TGTGCCAGCAGCTTAAACTGGGGGAACACCGGGGAGCTGTTTTTT

abundance: -
d_gene: -
j_gene: TRBJ2-5
v_gene: TRBV7-2
CDR3aa: CASSLAAPGGGQETQYF
CDR3nt: TGTGCCAGCAGCTTAGCGGCCCCTGGTGGGGGACAAGAGACCCAGTACTTC

abundance: few
d_gene: -
j_gene: TRBJ2-3
v_gene: TRBV6-5
CDR3aa: CASSYSGSADTQYF
CDR3nt: TGTGCCAGCAGTTACTCAGGGTCAGCAGATACGCAGTATTTT

abundance: -
d_gene: -
j_gene: TRBJ2-7
v_gene: TRBV2
CDR3aa: CASSVRAPEQYF
CDR3nt: TGTGCCAGCAGTGTGCGGGCCCCCGAGCAGTACTTC

abundance: few
d_gene: TRBD1
j_gene: TRBJ2-1
v_gene: TRBV6-2/TRBV6-3
CDR3aa: CASNRDRVNEQFF
CDR3nt: TGTGCCAGCAACCGGGACAGGGTAAATGAGCAGTTCTTC

abundance: few
d_gene: TRBD2
j_gene: TRBJ2-1
v_gene: TRBV10-3
CDR3aa: CATMAGAGGEQFF
CDR3nt: TGTGCCACCATGGCTGGCGCGGGGGGTGAGCAGTTCTTC

abundance: few
d_gene: -
j_gene: TRBJ2-2
v_gene: TRBV29-1
CDR3aa: CSAGFSTGELFF
CDR3nt: TGCAGCGCTGGGTTTTCCACCGGGGAGCTGTTTTTT

abundance: -
d_gene: TRBD2
j_gene: TRBJ2-1
v_gene: TRBV10-3
CDR3aa: CAISETGTSGYNEQFF
CDR3nt: TGTGCCATCAGTGAGACCGGGACTAGCGGTTACAATGAGCAGTTCTTC

abundance: -
d_gene: -
j_gene: TRBJ2-7
v_gene: TRBV4-2
CDR3aa: CASSLLRDSPYEQYF
CDR3nt: TGTGCCAGCAGCCTACTCCGAGACTCACCCTACGAGCAGTACTTC

abundance: few
d_gene: TRBD2
j_gene: TRBJ2-2
v_gene: TRBV6-1
CDR3aa: CASSILPAGGTGELFF
CDR3nt: TGTGCCAGCAGTATCCTCCCTGCGGGAGGGACCGGGGAGCTGTTTTTT

abundance: many
d_gene: -
j_gene: TRBJ2-2
v_gene: TRBV14
CDR3aa: CASSQVYGRQGYTGELFF
CDR3nt: TGTGCCAGCAGCCAAGTTTATGGACGGCAGGGGTACACCGGGGAGCTGTTTTTT

abundance: -
d_gene: -
j_gene: TRBJ2-7
v_gene: TRBV7-2
CDR3aa: CASSRGLYEQYF
CDR3nt: TGTGCCAGCAGCCGGGGACTCTACGAGCAGTACTTC

abundance: -
d_gene: TRBD1
j_gene: TRBJ1-5
v_gene: TRBV20-1
CDR3aa: CSASFGQGNQPQHF
CDR3nt: TGCAGTGCTTCCTTCGGACAGGGTAATCAGCCCCAGCATTTT

abundance: few
d_gene: -
j_gene: TRBJ2-5
v_gene: TRBV5-6
CDR3aa: CASSLGIARETQYF
CDR3nt: TGTGCCAGCAGCTTGGGTATCGCCCGTGAGACCCAGTACTTC

abundance: few
d_gene: -
j_gene: TRBJ1-1
v_gene: TRBV10-3
CDR3aa: CAISEEGTSTEAFF
CDR3nt: TGTGCCATCAGTGAGGAGGGTACTAGCACTGAAGCTTTCTTT

abundance: few
d_gene: -
j_gene: TRBJ1-5
v_gene: TRBV7-2
CDR3aa: CASSLAGGFNQPQHF
CDR3nt: TGTGCCAGCAGCTTAGCGGGCGGGTTCAATCAGCCCCAGCATTTT

abundance: many
d_gene: TRBD1
j_gene: TRBJ1-6
v_gene: TRBV5-1
CDR3aa: CASSTGQAGYSPLHF
CDR3nt: TGCGCCAGCAGCACCGGACAGGCGGGGTATTCACCCCTCCACTTT

abundance: -
d_gene: -
j_gene: TRBJ2-3
v_gene: TRBV9
CDR3aa: CASSVGNSAYTDTQYF
CDR3nt: TGTGCCAGCAGCGTAGGGAATAGCGCCTACACAGATACGCAGTATTTT

abundance: many
d_gene: -
j_gene: TRBJ1-3
v_gene: TRBV5-1
CDR3aa: CASSLGDLTAGNTIYF
CDR3nt: TGCGCCAGCAGCTTGGGGGACCTGACGGCTGGAAACACCATATATTTT

abundance: many
d_gene: -
j_gene: TRBJ2-2
v_gene: TRBV4-1
CDR3aa: CASSLTGTGELFF
CDR3nt: TGCGCCAGCAGCCTCACAGGGACCGGGGAGCTGTTTTTT

abundance: few
d_gene: TRBD1
j_gene: TRBJ2-3
v_gene: TRBV5-1
CDR3aa: CASRAGTGGRDTQYF
CDR3nt: TGCGCCAGCAGGGCCGGGACAGGGGGCAGGGATACGCAGTATTTT

abundance: -
d_gene: -
j_gene: TRBJ1-4
v_gene: TRBV20-1
CDR3aa: CSARDDVWKLFF
CDR3nt: TGCAGTGCTAGAGATGATGTCTGGAAACTGTTTTTT

abundance: few
d_gene: -
j_gene: TRBJ2-6
v_gene: TRBV19
CDR3aa: CASRDTGSGANVLTF
CDR3nt: TGTGCCAGTAGGGACACAGGATCTGGGGCCAACGTCCTGACTTTC

abundance: -
d_gene: -
j_gene: TRBJ2-6
v_gene: TRBV23-1
CDR3aa: CANYSLSGANVLTF
CDR3nt: TGCGCCAACTACAGCCTCTCTGGGGCCAACGTCCTGACTTTC

abundance: few
d_gene: TRBD2
j_gene: TRBJ2-7
v_gene: TRBV5-1
CDR3aa: CASSVPTAGVYEQYF
CDR3nt: TGCGCCAGCAGCGTACCTACAGCGGGGGTCTACGAGCAGTACTTC

abundance: -
d_gene: TRBD1
j_gene: TRBJ2-6
v_gene: TRBV18
CDR3aa: CASSPRQGVWSGANVLTF
CDR3nt: TGTGCCAGCTCACCACGACAGGGAGTATGGTCTGGGGCCAACGTCCTGACTTTC

abundance: -
d_gene: TRBD1
j_gene: TRBJ1-2
v_gene: TRBV5-6
CDR3aa: CASSRDRENYGYTF
CDR3nt: TGTGCCAGCAGCAGGGACAGGGAGAACTATGGCTACACCTTC

abundance: many
d_gene: -
j_gene: TRBJ2-1
v_gene: TRBV20-1
CDR3aa: CSAIGGSRGSYYNEQFF
CDR3nt: TGCAGTGCTATAGGAGGGTCGAGGGGGAGCTACTACAATGAGCAGTTCTTC

abundance: -
d_gene: -
j_gene: TRBJ1-5
v_gene: TRBV30
CDR3aa: CAWSGSGTGSNQPQHF
CDR3nt: TGTGCCTGGAGTGGGTCCGGGACTGGTAGCAATCAGCCCCAGCATTTT

abundance: -
d_gene: -
j_gene: TRBJ2-7
v_gene: TRBV18
CDR3aa: CASSPRQTYYEQYF
CDR3nt: TGTGCCAGCTCACCTCGGCAGACTTACTACGAGCAGTACTTC

abundance: few
d_gene: -
j_gene: TRBJ2-5
v_gene: TRBV5-5
CDR3aa: CASSLLAAETQYF
CDR3nt: TGTGCCAGCAGCTTGTTAGCGGCAGAGACCCAGTACTTC

abundance: few
d_gene: TRBD2
j_gene: TRBJ2-1
v_gene: TRBV6-5
CDR3aa: CASSYSGGRAVYNEQFF
CDR3nt: TGTGCCAGCAGTTACTCTGGCGGGAGGGCCGTTTACAATGAGCAGTTCTTC

abundance: many
d_gene: TRBD1
j_gene: TRBJ2-7
v_gene: TRBV4-3
CDR3aa: CASSLRTGGSYEQYF
CDR3nt: TGCGCCAGCAGCTTAAGGACAGGGGGCTCCTACGAGCAGTACTTC

abundance: -
d_gene: TRBD1
j_gene: TRBJ2-2
v_gene: TRBV5-1
CDR3aa: CASSVDRGLAGELFF
CDR3nt: TGCGCCAGCAGCGTGGACAGGGGGCTAGCCGGGGAGCTGTTTTTT

abundance: few
d_gene: TRBD1
j_gene: TRBJ2-3
v_gene: TRBV28
CDR3aa: CASRSGTGSFSTDTQYF
CDR3nt: TGTGCCAGCAGGTCCGGGACAGGGTCCTTTAGCACAGATACGCAGTATTTT

abundance: few
d_gene: -
j_gene: TRBJ1-4
v_gene: TRBV5-1
CDR3aa: CASSFGGQRDEKLFF
CDR3nt: TGCGCCAGCAGCTTCGGGGGACAAAGGGATGAAAAACTGTTTTTT

abundance: -
d_gene: TRBD1
j_gene: TRBJ2-7
v_gene: TRBV7-9
CDR3aa: CASSQDRGPFEQYF
CDR3nt: TGTGCCAGCAGCCAAGACAGGGGGCCGTTCGAGCAGTACTTC

abundance: -
d_gene: -
j_gene: TRBJ2-5
v_gene: TRBV29-1
CDR3aa: CSVGRETQETQYF
CDR3nt: TGCAGCGTTGGCAGGGAGACTCAAGAGACCCAGTACTTC

abundance: -
d_gene: -
j_gene: TRBJ1-6
v_gene: TRBV24-1
CDR3aa: CATSDGTYNSPLHF
CDR3nt: TGTGCCACCAGTGATGGGACCTATAATTCACCCCTCCACTTT

abundance: -
d_gene: -
j_gene: TRBJ1-2
v_gene: TRBV5-1
CDR3aa: CASSSGRVNYGYTF
CDR3nt: TGCGCCAGCAGCAGCGGGAGAGTTAACTATGGCTACACCTTC

abundance: few
d_gene: TRBD1
j_gene: TRBJ1-1
v_gene: TRBV20-1
CDR3aa: CSAPPGQSPTEAFF
CDR3nt: TGCAGTGCTCCGCCGGGACAGAGCCCAACTGAAGCTTTCTTT

abundance: -
d_gene: TRBD2
j_gene: TRBJ2-3
v_gene: TRBV20-1
CDR3aa: CSADAGLAGSSTDTQYF
CDR3nt: TGCAGTGCTGATGCCGGACTAGCGGGGTCTAGCACAGATACGCAGTATTTT

abundance: few
d_gene: -
j_gene: TRBJ1-6
v_gene: TRBV4-1
CDR3aa: CASSQDTGKEEGSPLHF
CDR3nt: TGCGCCAGCAGCCAAGATACAGGGAAGGAGGAAGGTTCACCCCTCCACTTT

abundance: -
d_gene: TRBD2
j_gene: TRBJ2-7
v_gene: TRBV4-1
CDR3aa: CASSRTTSSGGGYEQYF
CDR3nt: TGCGCCAGCAGCCGAACCACCTCTAGCGGGGGGGGGTACGAGCAGTACTTC

abundance: -
d_gene: -
j_gene: TRBJ2-7
v_gene: TRBV9
CDR3aa: CASSVAGSLPYEQYF
CDR3nt: TGTGCCAGCAGCGTAGCTGGGAGTTTACCCTACGAGCAGTACTTC

abundance: many
d_gene: -
j_gene: TRBJ1-1
v_gene: TRBV12-3/TRBV12-4
CDR3aa: CASRRARDLNTEAFF
CDR3nt: TGTGCCAGCAGGCGTGCCCGAGACCTGAACACTGAAGCTTTCTTT

abundance: -
d_gene: -
j_gene: TRBJ2-7
v_gene: TRBV6-2/TRBV6-3
CDR3aa: CASSYPGHYEQYF
CDR3nt: TGTGCCAGCAGTTACCCAGGCCACTACGAGCAGTACTTC

abundance: few
d_gene: -
j_gene: TRBJ1-4
v_gene: TRBV7-3
CDR3aa: CASSPGAYKGEKLFF
CDR3nt: TGTGCCAGCAGCCCTGGGGCATACAAGGGAGAAAAACTGTTTTTT

abundance: -
d_gene: -
j_gene: TRBJ2-5
v_gene: TRBV6-2/TRBV6-3
CDR3aa: CASSASAGEETQYF
CDR3nt: TGTGCCAGCAGCGCTAGCGCAGGGGAAGAGACCCAGTACTTC

abundance: few
d_gene: -
j_gene: TRBJ2-3
v_gene: TRBV12-3/TRBV12-4
CDR3aa: CASSSLGRTDTQYF
CDR3nt: TGTGCCAGCAGCTCGCTGGGACGCACAGATACGCAGTATTTT

abundance: few
d_gene: TRBD1
j_gene: TRBJ1-6
v_gene: TRBV30
CDR3aa: CAWAQGAYRGVYNSPLHF
CDR3nt: TGTGCCTGGGCACAGGGGGCATATCGGGGAGTTTATAATTCACCCCTCCACTTT

abundance: many
d_gene: TRBD2
j_gene: TRBJ2-1
v_gene: TRBV28
CDR3aa: CASSSSGTSGNYNEQFF
CDR3nt: TGTGCCAGCAGTTCCTCCGGGACTAGCGGGAACTACAATGAGCAGTTCTTC

abundance: few
d_gene: TRBD1
j_gene: TRBJ2-7
v_gene: TRBV7-2
CDR3aa: CASSWGQGGNEQYF
CDR3nt: TGTGCCAGCAGCTGGGGACAGGGAGGCAACGAGCAGTACTTC